These 21 T cell receptor beta chains were sequenced from one sample in a study of vaccination effects on CD4 cells after COVID-19. Their antigen targets remain unknown. Sequencing used immunoSEQ multiplex PCR; TCRdb keeps in-frame clones, though not all of them. The table includes 55,000 or so clones, around 67% detected once. In the ViraFEST assay, antigen-specific CD4+ clonotypes were identified by expansion after peptide-pool stimulation. Once cultured for about 9 days, the cells underwent separation to obtain CD4+ T cells. Vaccine recipients had no previous SARS-CoV-2 infection; their nucleocapsid antibodies were negative. Sequencing was performed on CD4+ T cells from PBMCs cultured with SARS-CoV-2 spike peptides, taken before COVID-19 vaccination. Source of these receptors: a human donor who received a COVID-19 vaccine.

The genes are TRBV27 and TRBJ2-1; the D gene is possibly TRBD2 (6 bases). Germline assignment: CDR1 MNHEY and CDR2 SMNVEV (reference sequence). V was cut by 6 bases and J by 1 base, with 13 bases left in between. This CDR3 spans 15 amino acids. CDR3 region: CASRPPGLSYNEQFF. The CDR3 coding sequence is TGTGCCAGCAGGCCACCGGGACTTTCCTACAATGAGCAGTTCTTC.

This clone occurred a few times. This chain links TRBV4-1 with TRBJ1-3; D not resolved. This CDR3 is 17 amino acids long. Looked up from germline, CDR1 is MGHRA and CDR2 is YSYEKL. V gave up 0 bases and J gave up 4 bases, with 16 bases separating them. The CDR3 loop reads CASSQDLRDLAGNTIYF. For the CDR3, the DNA is TGCGCCAGCAGCCAAGATTTGAGGGATCTGGCAGGAAACACCATATATTTT.

The J gene is TRBJ2-7, the V gene TRBV5-1, with D unclear. Trimming took off 4 bases at V and 1 base at J, with 12 bases between the two ends. The CDR3 runs 14 residues. Germline V CDR1 and CDR2: SGHRS, YFSETQ. The chain's CDR3 is CASSPRQNSYEQYF. CDR3 nucleotides: TGCGCCAGCAGCCCCCGTCAGAATTCCTACGAGCAGTACTTC.

V and J are TRBV4-2 and TRBJ1-3; no definite D call. This CDR3 is built from 16 residues. V lost 0 bases and J 0 bases, leaving 9 bases between the germline ends. The germline V gene has CDR1 LGHNA and CDR2 YNFKEQ. The DNA for the CDR3 is TGTGCCAGCAGCCAAGATCTCGGCAGCTCTGGAAACACCATATATTTT. It specifies CASSQDLGSSGNTIYF.

The chain combines TRBV29-1 with TRBJ2-1; the match to TRBD2 covers 8 bases. Germline lookup yields CDR1 SQVTM and CDR2 ANQGSEA. The trim removed 7 bases at V and 10 bases at J, leaving 15 bases unmatched. The CDR3 is 14 residues long. The CDR3 sequence: CSGGLAGRGVEQFF. As DNA, the CDR3 is TGCAGCGGCGGACTAGCAGGTCGAGGTGTCGAGCAGTTCTTC.

This sequence joins TRBV19 and TRBJ2-2, with D possibly matching TRBD1 (7 bases). Germline V gene data show CDR1 as LNHDA and CDR2 as SQIVND (reference sequence). V lost 7 bases to trimming and J lost 2 bases, with 11 bases between them. This CDR3 spans 14 amino acids. The CDR3 spells CASKEGANTGELFF. In DNA form, the CDR3 reads TGTGCCAGTAAGGAGGGGGCAAACACCGGGGAGCTGTTTTTT.

The rearrangement links TRBV5-1 to TRBJ2-5, with 7 bases identical to TRBD1. Germline values: CDR1 SGHRS, CDR2 YFSETQ. This CDR3 region has 14 residues. V gave up 4 bases and J gave up 3 bases; unmatched junction bases: 6. The DNA for the CDR3 is TGCGCCAGCAGCCCAAGGACAGGCAAAGAGACCCAGTACTTC. This codes for CASSPRTGKETQYF.

J is TRBJ2-1 and V is TRBV5-1; D may be TRBD2 (6 bases). Germline CDR1 reads SGHRS; CDR2 reads YFSETQ. V was shortened by 0 bases and J by 9 bases, with 7 bases between the two germline ends. The CDR3 is made up of 12 amino acids. CDR3 nucleotide sequence: TGCGCCAGCAGCTTGGGGAGGGCTGAGCAGTTCTTC. This gives the protein CASSLGRAEQFF.

The sample holds a few counts of this clone. This chain links TRBV5-1 with TRBJ1-1, with D unresolved. The CDR3 runs to 13 residues. Germline V gives CDR1 SGHRS, CDR2 YFSETQ. Trimming stripped 0 bases from V and 1 base from J, with 4 bases between. CDR3 nucleotides: TGCGCCAGCAGCTTGGTAACGAACACTGAAGCTTTCTTT. As protein: CASSLVTNTEAFF.

The chain has TRBV28 and TRBJ2-7; no reliable D call. Deletions cut 0 bases from V and 2 bases from J, with 8 bases between. CDR3 length: 14 residues. Germline CDR1 is MDHEN and CDR2 is SYDVKM. CDR3 coding DNA: TGTGCCAGCAGTTTATGGGCGCCAGCCTACGAGCAGTACTTC. Its protein is CASSLWAPAYEQYF.

The CDR3 here is CASSLGTGVYGYTF. As DNA, the CDR3 is TGTGCCAGCAGCTTGGGAACAGGGGTCTATGGCTACACCTTC. The rearrangement uses TRBV11-2 and TRBJ1-2; TRBD1 agrees at 7 bases. Germline CDR1 and CDR2: SGHAT and FQNNGV. V was pared by 3 bases and J by 4 bases, with 5 bases of the junction left unmatched. This CDR3 region has 14 residues.

The chain has TRBV13 and TRBJ2-1, with D perhaps matching TRBD2 (7 bases). Per germline, CDR1 PRHDT and CDR2 FYEKMQ (reference sequence). The CDR3 covers 15 residues. Deletions cut 5 bases from V and 0 bases from J, with 11 bases between. The CDR3 DNA reads as TGTGCCAGCAGCCGCGGGGGCAGCTCCTACAATGAGCAGTTCTTC. It codes for CASSRGGSSYNEQFF.

The rearrangement uses TRBV6-1 and TRBJ1-2, with TRBD1 matching 8 bases. Germline V gene data show CDR1 as MNHNS and CDR2 as SASEGT. The CDR3 extends over 14 amino acids. Trimming at V came to 2 bases and at J to 6 bases, leaving 5 bases not matched to a gene. The DNA of the CDR3 is TGTGCCAGCAGTGAACGGACAGGGTGGCATGGCTACACCTTC. Translation: CASSERTGWHGYTF.

J is TRBJ1-2 and V is TRBV7-9; maybe TRBD1 (5 bases). V lost 2 bases and J 4 bases, leaving 17 bases between the germline ends. Germline CDR1 is SEHNR and CDR2 is FQNEAQ (reference sequence). This CDR3 has 16 amino acids. The CDR3 DNA is TGTGCCAGCAGCTTAAATGTAGGGCAGGGCAGCTATGGCTACACCTTC. It translates to CASSLNVGQGSYGYTF.

The rearrangement uses TRBV5-4 and TRBJ1-2, with unresolved D. The V and J ends lost 0 bases and 6 bases respectively, with 15 bases between them. Germline V CDR1 and CDR2: SGHNT, YYREEE (reference sequence). CDR3 length: 15 amino acids. The CDR3 region has the DNA TGTGCCAGCAGCTTGGGACCACGTAACAGCGATGGCTACACCTTC. It yields the protein CASSLGPRNSDGYTF.

This clone was counted between two and nine times. The DNA of the CDR3 is TGTGCCAGTAGGGGCACCGGTACAGATACGCAGTATTTT. It codes for CASRGTGTDTQYF. This chain connects TRBV19 to TRBJ2-3; no reliable D call. Trimming left V 6 bases short and J 3 bases short, with 10 bases between. This CDR3 region has 13 residues. Germline V CDR1 and CDR2: LNHDA, SQIVND (reference sequence).

J is TRBJ2-5 and V is TRBV3-1 (or the pseudogene TRBV3-2); 8 bases map to TRBD1. Germline V gives CDR1 LGHDT, CDR2 YNNKEL (reference sequence). J lost 4 bases, V lost 4 bases, and 5 bases had no gene match. The CDR3 runs 14 residues. The CDR3 DNA reads as TGTGCCAGCAGCCGGGCAGGGGGCGTAGAGACCCAGTACTTC. This sequence encodes CASSRAGGVETQYF.

The chain recombines TRBV6-5 with TRBJ1-1; D is unresolved. This CDR3 spans 14 amino acids. The V gene lost 11 bases and the J gene lost 0 bases, with 16 bases spanning the gap. Germline V lookup: CDR1 MNHEY, CDR2 SVGAGI. The CDR3 spells CACKPARLNTEAFF. DNA of the CDR3: TGTGCCTGCAAACCCGCCAGATTGAACACTGAAGCTTTCTTT.

The chain couples TRBV7-9 to TRBJ2-1; TRBD2 agrees at 9 bases. Per germline, CDR1 SEHNR and CDR2 FQNEAQ (reference sequence). The CDR3 has 15 residues. V lost 2 bases to trimming and J lost 11 bases; unmatched junction nucleotides: 10. CDR3 amino acids: CASSLRGGANGKQFF. For the CDR3, the DNA is TGTGCCAGCAGCTTACGCGGGGGGGCCAATGGTAAGCAGTTCTTC.

The V and J genes are TRBV28 and TRBJ2-7; 7 nucleotides line up with TRBD2. The CDR3 has 16 residues. The V segment lost 2 bases and the J segment 5 bases; nucleotides outside the gene matches: 12. CDR1 is MDHEN, CDR2 SYDVKM, per germline. The CDR3: CASSLSSGRAVDEQYF. CDR3 nucleotides: TGTGCCAGCAGTTTAAGTTCGGGGAGGGCGGTGGACGAGCAGTACTTC.

CDR3 bases: TGTGCCGGGGCCAGCGGGGGCCTGTACGAGCAGTACTTC. This codes for CAGASGGLYEQYF. The chain combines TRBV2 with TRBJ2-7; 8 nucleotides match TRBD2. The length of the CDR3 is 13 residues. Looked up from germline, CDR1 is SNHLY and CDR2 is FYNNEI. J gave up 4 bases and V 11 bases, and 10 bases lay outside the gene matches.